A selection of T cell receptor beta chains follows, all from one sample in a study of glioma-infiltrating T cells after dendritic cell vaccination. Measured with immunoSEQ multiplex PCR; TCRdb has only the in-frame clones, and not every one. The sample carries over 80,000 clones, 75% to 85% recorded once. Sequencing was performed on blood, taken after dendritic cell vaccination. All receptors derive from a human donor with glioblastoma. The CDR3 runs from the conserved cysteine through the conserved F or W. D genes are given only for firm matches. Expanded clones are given a class, and other clones once, few, many or no size at all.

CDR3 protein | CDR3 DNA | V gene | clone size | J gene | D gene
CASSPYSPTGASRSYNSPLHF | TGTGCCAGCTCACCCTACTCCCCGACAGGGGCCTCGCGCTCCTATAATTCACCCCTCCACTTT | TRBV18 | . | TRBJ1-6 | TRBD1
CASSLGDREDTGELFF | TGCGCCAGCAGCTTGGGTGACAGGGAAGACACCGGGGAGCTGTTTTTT | TRBV5-1 | . | TRBJ2-2 | TRBD1
CAMTDREGSGNTIYF | TGTGCCATGACGGACAGGGAGGGCTCTGGAAACACCATATATTTT | TRBV10-3 | . | TRBJ1-3 | TRBD1
CASSLGYGRGYGYTF | TGCGCCAGCAGCTTGGGATATGGCCGGGGCTATGGCTACACCTTC | TRBV5-1 | few | TRBJ1-2 | .
CASSSDRGDQPQHF | TGTGCCAGCAGCTCCGACAGGGGTGATCAGCCCCAGCATTTT | TRBV7-9 | once | TRBJ1-5 | TRBD1
CASSLEGFGSETQYF | TGTGCCAGCAGCTTAGAGGGTTTTGGTTCGGAGACCCAGTACTTC | TRBV7-3 | few | TRBJ2-5 | .
CASRPGGGQGKSYEQYF | TGCGCCAGCCGCCCGGGAGGTGGACAGGGAAAGTCCTACGAGCAGTACTTC | TRBV5-1 | . | TRBJ2-7 | .
CATIRTGNSGNTIYF | TGTGCCACCATACGAACAGGGAACTCTGGAAACACCATATATTTT | TRBV6-5 | . | TRBJ1-3 | .
CASSSTGPYNEQFF | TGTGCCAGCAGTTCGACAGGACCCTACAATGAGCAGTTCTTC | TRBV27 | . | TRBJ2-1 | .
CASSVAGTGLGEQYF | TGTGCCAGCAGCGTAGCAGGGACAGGGTTAGGGGAGCAGTACTTC | TRBV9 | . | TRBJ2-7 | TRBD1
CASSPVGQNEQFF | TGTGCCAGCTCACCAGTGGGACAAAATGAGCAGTTCTTC | TRBV18 | . | TRBJ2-1 | .
CASSLDRIYEQYF | TGCGCCAGCAGCTTGGACAGGATCTACGAGCAGTACTTC | TRBV5-1 | . | TRBJ2-7 | .
CASSLDRPNTGELFF | TGCGCCAGCAGCTTGGACAGGCCGAACACCGGGGAGCTGTTTTTT | TRBV5-1 | . | TRBJ2-2 | .
CASGKTSNTGELFF | TGTGCCAGCGGAAAGACATCGAACACCGGGGAGCTGTTTTTT | TRBV6-1 | . | TRBJ2-2 | .
CASSSSGLTSYEQYF | TGTGCCAGTAGTTCCTCGGGACTGACCTCCTACGAGCAGTACTTC | TRBV19 | . | TRBJ2-7 | .
CAWNSVRGPNEKLFF | TGTGCCTGGAACTCCGTCCGGGGTCCAAATGAAAAACTGTTTTTT | TRBV30 | . | TRBJ1-4 | .
CSARQGNQPQHF | TGCAGCGCCCGACAGGGGAATCAGCCCCAGCATTTT | TRBV29-1 | once | TRBJ1-5 | TRBD1